Following are 30 T cell receptor beta chains from one sample sequenced in a study of T cell clusters in autoimmune cytopenias. TRB was amplified by touch-down multiplex PCR, primer pools A and B combined. TCRdb reworked the multiplex PCR reads into one entry per CDR3 protein, no DNA. This sample contains around 6,400 distinct CDR3 sequences. Each sample's input was around 250 ng genomic DNA, 35,000 to 40,000 genome equivalents. Sequenced sample: peripheral blood. These receptors were obtained from a human donor with an autoimmune cytopenia or autoimmune hepatitis (not recorded which).

The CDR3 here is CSARDRTSGQFF. V usage is TRBV20-1 and J usage is TRBJ2-1; TCRdb proposes TRBD2, but this gene call is untestable without DNA. The CDR3 is 12 amino acids. Germline CDR1 is DFQATT and CDR2 is SNEGSKA (reference sequence).

This clonotype counts as medium-sized by frequency. V is TRBV19 and J is TRBJ2-1. This CDR3 spans 15 amino acids. Germline CDR1 is LNHDA and CDR2 is SQIVND (reference sequence). The CDR3: CASALTLALYNEQFF.

This rearrangement joins TRBV6-6 to TRBJ1-1; the TCRdb D gene call, TRBD1, has no DNA to confirm it. Germline V CDR1 and CDR2: MNHNY, SVGAGI (reference sequence). The CDR3 has 11 amino acids. This chain's CDR3 is CASHRGPEAFF.

The chain carries TRBV5-1 and TRBJ2-3; no DNA is available, so the TRBD1 call from TCRdb remains unchecked. The CDR3 has 14 amino acids. Germline assignment: CDR1 SGHRS and CDR2 YFSETQ. The CDR3 spells CASSYDTPGNTQYF.

The chain combines TRBV13 with TRBJ1-4. The CDR3 runs 13 residues. Looked up from germline, CDR1 is PRHDT and CDR2 is FYEKMQ (reference sequence). The CDR3 spells CASSLGRTEKLFF.

The chain joins TRBV30 to TRBJ1-2; without DNA, the TCRdb call of TRBD1 cannot be checked. Germline CDR1 and CDR2: GTSNPN and SVGIG (reference sequence). This CDR3 comprises 17 residues. CDR3 residues: CAWSPLHGGGLNYGYTF.

The chain has TRBV7-6 and TRBJ1-1; TCRdb returns TRBD1, unconfirmable since there is no DNA. Germline values: CDR1 SGHVS, CDR2 FNYEAQ. The CDR3 consists of 17 residues. This CDR3 is CASSLEGEGALLTEAFF. The complete variable domain, with remaining parts taken from reference TRBV7-6 and TRBJ1-1, reads GAGVSQSPRYKVTKRGQDVALRCDPISGHVSLYWYRQALGQGPEFLTYFNYEAQQDKSGLPNDRFSAERPEGSISTLTIQRTEQRDSAMYRCASSLEGEGALLTEAFFGQGTRLTVV.

This clonotype ranks as medium-sized in terms of frequency. The chain uses TRBV6-5 and TRBJ2-1; TCRdb calls TRBD1, which cannot be checked without DNA. In germline, CDR1 is MNHEY, CDR2 SVGAGI. The CDR3 spans 15 residues. The CDR3 sequence is CASSFRGAAYNEQFF.

The chain employs TRBV5-1 and TRBJ1-1. The CDR3 sequence is 14 residues long. The germline gives CDR1 SGHRS, CDR2 YFSETQ. This CDR3 reads CASSLAGWDTEAFF.

The chain uses TRBV13 and TRBJ2-7. Looked up from germline, CDR1 is PRHDT and CDR2 is FYEKMQ (reference sequence). This CDR3 comprises 14 residues. The CDR3 region is CASSLGRESYEQYF.

CDR3 protein: CASSREIGDYGYTF. The rearrangement joins TRBV7-6 to TRBJ1-2. This CDR3 spans 14 amino acids. The germline V gene encodes CDR1 SGHVS and CDR2 FNYEAQ. The full variable domain, its missing parts supplied by reference TRBV7-6 and TRBJ1-2, is GAGVSQSPRYKVTKRGQDVALRCDPISGHVSLYWYRQALGQGPEFLTYFNYEAQQDKSGLPNDRFSAERPEGSISTLTIQRTEQRDSAMYRCASSREIGDYGYTFGSGTRLTVV.

The chain carries TRBV11-1 and TRBJ1-6. The CDR3 is 15 amino acids. Germline V gene sequence: CDR1 SGHAT, CDR2 FQDESV (reference sequence). The CDR3 is CASSSLQGYESPLHF.

The chain is built from TRBV20-1 and TRBJ2-1; there is no DNA to check the TCRdb D call of TRBD2. Germline CDR1 DFQATT, CDR2 SNEGSKA (reference sequence). The CDR3 spans 16 residues. The CDR3 protein is CSARDRLPSSYNEQFF.

The genes are TRBV10-3 and TRBJ1-5. The CDR3 spans 13 residues. Germline CDR1 is ENHRY and CDR2 is SYGVKD. CDR3 residues: CAINAGVNQPQHF.

This clonotype is called medium-sized based on its frequency. The chain joins TRBV6-5 to TRBJ2-1; no DNA is available, so the TRBD1 call from TCRdb remains unchecked. The germline V gene has CDR1 MNHEY and CDR2 SVGAGI. The CDR3 runs to 12 residues. CDR3 protein: CASSPPGGRQFF.

This sequence joins TRBV12-3 or TRBV12-4 and TRBJ1-2; the TCRdb call, TRBD1, lacks DNA for checking. This CDR3 contains 13 residues. The CDR3 loop is CASSPGTAYGYTF.

J is TRBJ1-6 and V is TRBV6-5; TCRdb lists TRBD1, though no DNA is available to test this call. Germline V gene data show CDR1 as MNHEY and CDR2 as SVGAGI. The CDR3 runs to 14 residues. The chain's CDR3 is CASSYSQGYSPLHF.

Considering frequency, this clonotype is medium-sized. V is TRBV5-4 and J is TRBJ2-2; with no DNA, the TCRdb D assignment of TRBD2 cannot be verified. The CDR3 loop spans 16 amino acids. Per germline, CDR1 SGHNT and CDR2 YYREEE (reference sequence). The CDR3: CASSLGLAVNTGELFF.

This rearrangement joins TRBV6-5 to TRBJ1-4; TCRdb proposes TRBD1, but this gene call is untestable without DNA. The CDR3 loop spans 16 amino acids. Germline values: CDR1 MNHEY, CDR2 SVGAGI. CDR3 amino acids: CASSYSNRGGGEKLFF.

The chain combines TRBV18 with TRBJ2-3; TCRdb's D gene call, TRBD2, goes unchecked for lack of DNA. CDR3 length: 13 residues. Germline CDR1 KGHSH, CDR2 LQKENI. CDR3 amino acids: CASSPDFTDTQYF. Full variable domain (outside the CDR3, taken from reference TRBV18 and TRBJ2-3): NAGVMQNPRHLVRRRGQEARLRCSPMKGHSHVYWYRQLPEEGLKFMVYLQKENIIDESGMPKERFSAEFPKEGPSILRIQQVVRGDSAAYFCASSPDFTDTQYFGPGTRLTVL.

This clonotype is classed as medium-sized by frequency. The chain employs TRBV30 and TRBJ2-7. This CDR3 spans 15 amino acids. Germline V gene lookup returns CDR1 GTSNPN and CDR2 SVGIG (reference sequence). The chain's CDR3 is CAWSVGVFLPYEQYF.

V usage is TRBV10-3 and J usage is TRBJ1-1; without DNA, the TCRdb call of TRBD1 cannot be checked. This CDR3 contains 17 residues. The germline V gene has CDR1 ENHRY and CDR2 SYGVKD. The CDR3 sequence: CAIRRTGGAQMNTEAFF.

The J gene is TRBJ1-2, the V gene TRBV18; TCRdb outputs TRBD1, but without DNA this stays unchecked. Germline loops: CDR1 KGHSH, CDR2 LQKENI. The CDR3 has 14 amino acids. CDR3 protein: CASSPPDRYDGYTF.

This clonotype is identified as medium-sized (0.01 to 0.1%) from frequency. The chain joins TRBV12-3 or TRBV12-4 to TRBJ1-2. This CDR3 is 13 amino acids long. The CDR3 is CASSLDGFYGYTF.

CDR3 in amino acids: CSALDRLSGYTF. This sequence joins TRBV20-1 and TRBJ1-2; TCRdb picks TRBD1, but there is no DNA to check that call. From germline, CDR1 is DFQATT and CDR2 SNEGSKA (reference sequence). This CDR3 has 12 amino acids.

V and J are TRBV19 and TRBJ1-1. This CDR3 spans 12 amino acids. Germline loops: CDR1 LNHDA, CDR2 SQIVND (reference sequence). The CDR3 reads CASKWQNTEAFF.

The rearrangement uses TRBV7-9 and TRBJ2-3; with no DNA, the TCRdb D assignment of TRBD1 cannot be verified. CDR1 is SEHNR, CDR2 FQNEAQ, per germline (reference sequence). The CDR3 is made up of 14 amino acids. The CDR3 protein is CASTETGGTDTQYF.

The chain's CDR3 is CASRLSGGDQPQHF. The chain employs TRBV12-3 or TRBV12-4 and TRBJ1-5; TCRdb's D gene call, TRBD1, goes unchecked for lack of DNA. The CDR3 is 14 amino acids.

By frequency, this clonotype is medium-sized. This chain joins TRBV19 and TRBJ2-3; TCRdb picks TRBD1, but there is no DNA to check that call. Germline-derived CDR1 and CDR2 are LNHDA and SQIVND (reference sequence). CDR3 length: 15 residues. CDR3 loop: CASSIGPGSSDTQYF.

This sequence joins TRBV27 and TRBJ1-4. The CDR3 has 16 residues. Germline CDR1 is MNHEY and CDR2 is SMNVEV (reference sequence). The CDR3 loop is CASKRRGPRANEKLFF.